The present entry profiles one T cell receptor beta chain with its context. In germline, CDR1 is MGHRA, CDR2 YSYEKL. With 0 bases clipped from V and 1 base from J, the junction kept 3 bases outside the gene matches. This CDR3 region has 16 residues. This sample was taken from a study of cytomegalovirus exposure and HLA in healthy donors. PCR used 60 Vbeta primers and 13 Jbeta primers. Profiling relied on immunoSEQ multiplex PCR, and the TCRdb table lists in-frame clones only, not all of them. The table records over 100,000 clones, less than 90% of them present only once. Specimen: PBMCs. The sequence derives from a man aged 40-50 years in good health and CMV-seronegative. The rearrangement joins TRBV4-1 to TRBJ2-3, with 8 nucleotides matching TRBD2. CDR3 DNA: TGCGCCAGCAGCCAAGATCCGCGGGGGGGCACAGATACGCAGTATTTT. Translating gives CASSQDPRGGTDTQYF.